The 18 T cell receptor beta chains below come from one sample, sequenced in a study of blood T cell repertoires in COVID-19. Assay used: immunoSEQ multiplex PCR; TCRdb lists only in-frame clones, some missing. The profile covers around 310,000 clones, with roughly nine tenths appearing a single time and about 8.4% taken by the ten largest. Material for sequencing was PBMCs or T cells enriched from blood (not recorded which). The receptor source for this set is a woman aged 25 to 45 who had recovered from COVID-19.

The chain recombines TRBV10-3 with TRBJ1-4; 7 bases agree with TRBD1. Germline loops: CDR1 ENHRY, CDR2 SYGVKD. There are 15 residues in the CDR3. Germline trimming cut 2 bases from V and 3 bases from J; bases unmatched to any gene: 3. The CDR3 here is CAISETGESNEKLFF. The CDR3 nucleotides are TGTGCCATCAGTGAGACAGGGGAGTCTAATGAAAAACTGTTTTTT.

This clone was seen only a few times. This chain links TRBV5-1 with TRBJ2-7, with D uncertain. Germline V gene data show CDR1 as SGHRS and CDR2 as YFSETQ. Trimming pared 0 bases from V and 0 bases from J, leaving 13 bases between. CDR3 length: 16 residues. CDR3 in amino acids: CASSLDSPSLSYEQYF. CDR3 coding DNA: TGCGCCAGCAGCTTGGACAGTCCGTCCCTCTCCTACGAGCAGTACTTC.

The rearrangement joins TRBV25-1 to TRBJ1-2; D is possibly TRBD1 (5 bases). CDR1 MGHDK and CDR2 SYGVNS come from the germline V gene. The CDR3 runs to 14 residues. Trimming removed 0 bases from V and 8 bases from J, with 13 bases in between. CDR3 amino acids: CASSEYGGSRGYTF. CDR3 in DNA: TGTGCCAGCAGTGAATATGGGGGGTCGCGCGGCTACACCTTC.

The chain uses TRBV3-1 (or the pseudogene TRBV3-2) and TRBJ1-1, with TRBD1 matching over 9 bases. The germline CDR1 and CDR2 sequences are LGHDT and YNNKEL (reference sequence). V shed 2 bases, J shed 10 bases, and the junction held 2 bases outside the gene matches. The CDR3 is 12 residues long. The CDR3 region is CASSQQTGGAFF. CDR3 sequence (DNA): TGTGCCAGCAGCCAACAGACAGGGGGAGCTTTCTTT.

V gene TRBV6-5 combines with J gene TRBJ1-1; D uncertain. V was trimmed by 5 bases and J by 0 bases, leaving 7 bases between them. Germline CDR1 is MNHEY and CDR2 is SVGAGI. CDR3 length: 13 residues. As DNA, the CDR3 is TGTGCCAGCAGTATGGAGATGAACACTGAAGCTTTCTTT. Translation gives CASSMEMNTEAFF.

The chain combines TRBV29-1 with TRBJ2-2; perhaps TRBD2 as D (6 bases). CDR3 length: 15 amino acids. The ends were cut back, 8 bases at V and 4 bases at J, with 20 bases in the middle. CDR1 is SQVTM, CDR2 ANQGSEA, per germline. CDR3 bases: TGCAGCTTCAACCGCGGGACGGTGTCCACCGGGGAGCTGTTTTTT. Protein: CSFNRGTVSTGELFF.

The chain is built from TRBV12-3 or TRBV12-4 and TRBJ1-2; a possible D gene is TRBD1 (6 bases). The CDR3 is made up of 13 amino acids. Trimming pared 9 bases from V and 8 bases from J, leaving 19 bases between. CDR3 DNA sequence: TGTGCCAGGACTGTGACAGGAGGTTTGGGCTACACCTTC. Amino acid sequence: CARTVTGGLGYTF.

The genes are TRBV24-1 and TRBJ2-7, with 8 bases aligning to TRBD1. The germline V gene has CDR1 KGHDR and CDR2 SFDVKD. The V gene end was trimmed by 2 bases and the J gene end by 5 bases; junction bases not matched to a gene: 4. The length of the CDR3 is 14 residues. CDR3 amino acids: CATSDSGGGNEQYF. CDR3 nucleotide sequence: TGTGCCACCAGTGATTCAGGGGGCGGAAACGAGCAGTACTTC.

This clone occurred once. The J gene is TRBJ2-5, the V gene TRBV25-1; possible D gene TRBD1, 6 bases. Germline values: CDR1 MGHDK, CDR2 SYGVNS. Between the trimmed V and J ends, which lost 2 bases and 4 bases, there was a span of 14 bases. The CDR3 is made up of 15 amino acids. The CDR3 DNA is TGTGCCAGCAGTGAAAGCCCCACAGGGATAGAGACCCAGTACTTC. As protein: CASSESPTGIETQYF.

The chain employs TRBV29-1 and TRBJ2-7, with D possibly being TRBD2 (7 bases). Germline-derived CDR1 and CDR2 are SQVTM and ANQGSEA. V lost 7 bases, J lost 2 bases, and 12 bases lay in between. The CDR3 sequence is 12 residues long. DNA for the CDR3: TGCAGCGCCGCGGGGGCGACCTACGAGCAGTACTTC. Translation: CSAAGATYEQYF.

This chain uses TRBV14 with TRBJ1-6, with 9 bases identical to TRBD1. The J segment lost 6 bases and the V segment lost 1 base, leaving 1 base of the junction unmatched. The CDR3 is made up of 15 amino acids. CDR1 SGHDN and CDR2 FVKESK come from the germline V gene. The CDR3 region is CASSQGDRANSPLHF. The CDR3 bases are TGTGCCAGCAGCCAAGGGGACAGGGCTAATTCACCCCTCCACTTT.

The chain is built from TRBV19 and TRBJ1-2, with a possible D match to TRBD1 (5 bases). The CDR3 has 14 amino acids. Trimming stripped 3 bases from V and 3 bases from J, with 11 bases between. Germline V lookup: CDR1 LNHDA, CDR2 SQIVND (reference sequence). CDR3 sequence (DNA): TGTGCCAGTAGTATTAAGGGGTATGACTATGGCTACACCTTC. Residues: CASSIKGYDYGYTF.

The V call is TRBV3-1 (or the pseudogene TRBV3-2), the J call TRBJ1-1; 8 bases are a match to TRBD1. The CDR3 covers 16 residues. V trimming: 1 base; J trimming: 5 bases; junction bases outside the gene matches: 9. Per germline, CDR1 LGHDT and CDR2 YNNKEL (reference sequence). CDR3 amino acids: CASSQGQGAFGTEAFF. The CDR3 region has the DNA TGTGCCAGCAGCCAAGGGCAGGGGGCATTTGGGACTGAAGCTTTCTTT.

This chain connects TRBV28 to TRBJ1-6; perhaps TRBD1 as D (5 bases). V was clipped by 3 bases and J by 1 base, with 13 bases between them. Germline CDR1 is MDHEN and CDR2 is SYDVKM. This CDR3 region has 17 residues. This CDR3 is CASSFWQGGSYNSPLHF. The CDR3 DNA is TGTGCCAGCAGTTTCTGGCAGGGTGGATCCTATAATTCACCCCTCCACTTT.

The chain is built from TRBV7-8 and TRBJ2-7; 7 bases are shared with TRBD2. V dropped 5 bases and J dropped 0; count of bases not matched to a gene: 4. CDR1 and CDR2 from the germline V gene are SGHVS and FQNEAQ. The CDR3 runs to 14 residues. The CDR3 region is CASSRDYLSYEQYF. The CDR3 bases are TGTGCCAGCAGCCGGGACTACCTCTCCTACGAGCAGTACTTC.

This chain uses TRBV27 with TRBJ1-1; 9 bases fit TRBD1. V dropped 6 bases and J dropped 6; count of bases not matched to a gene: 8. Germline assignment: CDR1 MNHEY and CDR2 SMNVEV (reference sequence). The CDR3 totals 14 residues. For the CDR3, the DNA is TGTGCCAGCAGATGGGACAGGGAGACTTCTGAAGCTTTCTTT. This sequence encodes CASRWDRETSEAFF.

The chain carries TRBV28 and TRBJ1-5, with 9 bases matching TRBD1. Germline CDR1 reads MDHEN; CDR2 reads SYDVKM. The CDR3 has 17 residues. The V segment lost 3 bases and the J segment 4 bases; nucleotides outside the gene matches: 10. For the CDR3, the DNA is TGTGCCAGCAGTTTTAACCGACAGGGGGATCCGAATCAGCCCCAGCATTTT. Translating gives CASSFNRQGDPNQPQHF.

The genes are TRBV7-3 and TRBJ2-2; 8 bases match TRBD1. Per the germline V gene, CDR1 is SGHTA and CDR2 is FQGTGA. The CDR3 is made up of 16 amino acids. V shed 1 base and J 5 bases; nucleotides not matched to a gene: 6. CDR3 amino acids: CASSLSQGAPTGELFF. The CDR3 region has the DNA TGTGCCAGCAGCTTAAGTCAGGGGGCCCCAACCGGGGAGCTGTTTTTT.